Sequencing of this TCR beta chain was carried out in a study of technical replicates of blood from several donors. TCRdb's copy holds only in-frame clones and misses some; the assay was immunoSEQ multiplex PCR. The sample carries fewer than 90,000 clones, 75% to 90% recorded once. The germline V and J ends were trimmed by 6 bases and 0 bases, with 11 bases remaining between them. Germline CDR1 reads SEHNR; CDR2 reads FQNEAQ (reference sequence). The length of the CDR3 is 14 residues. The sample comprised T cells isolated from PBMCs. The J gene is TRBJ1-1, the V gene TRBV7-9; D unclear. The receptor was isolated from a human donor in good health. The CDR3 DNA follows: TGTGCCAGCAGACAACACCCCATGAACACTGAAGCTTTCTTT. Encoded protein: CASRQHPMNTEAFF.